The T cell receptor beta chain under discussion was sequenced for a study of cytomegalovirus exposure and HLA in healthy donors. Primers: 60 Vbeta forward and 13 Jbeta reverse. Assay: immunoSEQ multiplex PCR; the TCRdb copy retains only in-frame clones and omits some. This repertoire shows 140,000 to 150,000 clones, 78% found once; its top ten account for about 2.9%. In the case of this clone: Other nucleotide sequences from this sample produce the same CDR3.

Germline V gene lookup returns CDR1 MDHEN and CDR2 SYDVKM. The CDR3 covers 15 residues. V lost 6 bases, J lost 1 base, and 8 bases stayed unmatched. The TCR sequence derives from a female donor in good health and CMV-seronegative. Sequenced: PBMCs. The chain uses TRBV28 and TRBJ1-1; 7 nucleotides line up with TRBD1. The CDR3 region has the DNA TGTGCCAGCAGCCCCAGACAGGGAGGGAACACTGAAGCTTTCTTT. As protein: CASSPRQGGNTEAFF.